The clone carrying this TCR beta chain was observed a handful of times. Described time point: blood 2 weeks post-SBRT. Regarding treatment: 15 Gy SBRT to primary tumor, nephrectomy 4 weeks later. This renal cell carcinoma was of the clear cell type. Sequencing was performed with immunoSEQ multiplex PCR; in TCRdb, only in-frame clones are kept and a portion is missing. The sample includes more than 150,000 clones, approximately 90% of them seen just once. These data come from a study of radiation and T cells in renal cell carcinoma. Study background: Nephrectomy followed 15 Gy stereotactic body radiation by 4 weeks.

Looked up from germline, CDR1 is MRHNA and CDR2 is SNTAGT. V was pared by 6 bases and J by 0 bases, with 12 bases between. The CDR3 is made up of 15 amino acids. This clonotype was sampled from a woman aged 45-59 years with renal cell carcinoma. The J gene is TRBJ2-1, the V gene TRBV6-4; no clear D gene. The starting material was blood, obtained from a patient whose treatment included radiotherapy and nephrectomy. The CDR3 DNA sequence: TGTGCCAGCAGCCCTACGGGTAGCTCCTACAATGAGCAGTTCTTC. This translates into CASSPTGSSYNEQFF.